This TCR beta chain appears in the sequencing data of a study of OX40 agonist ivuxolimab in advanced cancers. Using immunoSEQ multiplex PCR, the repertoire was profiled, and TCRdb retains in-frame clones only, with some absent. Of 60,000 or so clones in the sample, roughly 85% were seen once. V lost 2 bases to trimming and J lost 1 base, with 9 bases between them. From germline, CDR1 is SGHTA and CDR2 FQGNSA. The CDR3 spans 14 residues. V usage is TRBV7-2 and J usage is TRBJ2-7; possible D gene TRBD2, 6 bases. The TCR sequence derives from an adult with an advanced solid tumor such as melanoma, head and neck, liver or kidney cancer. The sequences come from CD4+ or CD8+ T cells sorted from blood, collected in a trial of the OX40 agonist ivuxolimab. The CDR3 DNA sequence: TGTGCCAGCAGCTTAACGCTAGCGTCCTACGAGCAGTACTTC. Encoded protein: CASSLTLASYEQYF.